This TCR beta chain was sequenced for a study of blood T cell repertoires in COVID-19. For the study at large: PBMCs, B-cell-depleted T cells, or T cells provided the cDNA or gDNA that made up the material.

Deletions cut 4 bases from V and 2 bases from J, with 10 bases between. The germline CDR1 and CDR2 sequences are MDHEN and SYDVKM. The CDR3 covers 14 residues. Authors' analysis steps: Amplification with reference gene primers provided the estimates of nucleated cell counts. Libraries were prepared by immunoSEQ multiplex PCR; TCRdb keeps only in-frame clonotypes and omits some of them. V and J calls and clone size are given by that table; D and trimming were obtained from the DNA. The repertoire holds around 190,000 clones, with roughly four fifths as singletons. Seattle participants joined during active infection and were tracked over time.

The J gene is TRBJ2-3, the V gene TRBV28; the D gene is possibly TRBD2 (5 bases). Sequencing was done on a sample of peripheral blood. The TCR comes from a woman in her 40s with COVID-19, enrolled during active disease. The CDR3 is CASSSGYTTDTQYF. Written as DNA, the CDR3 is TGTGCCAGCAGTTCGGGATACACCACAGATACGCAGTATTTT.